These T cell receptor beta chains were read from a single sample in a study of vaccination and CD4 T cells after COVID-19. TCRdb used MiXCR to reprocess the PCR reads, holding one entry per CDR3 protein. Seen here are 7,000 or so distinct CDR3 sequences, around 72% observed once, and the top ten hold approximately 16%. Which antigens these TCRs recognize remains unknown. Sequenced sample: CD4+ T cells from blood, cultured in vitro. All receptors derive from a human donor who had recovered from COVID-19. The CDR3 runs from the conserved cysteine through the conserved F or W. A D gene is named only where the DNA matches it firmly. The size of a clone is reported for some rows only, either as once, few or many, or as a class for expanded clones.

j_call: TRBJ1-2; d_call: TRBD1; clone_size: NA; v_call: TRBV7-9; cdr3_nt: TGTGCCAGCAGCCTTCCGGTCTCTGGGGACAGGGGCTACACCTTC; cdr3_aa: CASSLPVSGDRGYTF
j_call: TRBJ2-1; d_call: TRBD2; clone_size: once; v_call: TRBV24-1; cdr3_nt: TGTGCCACCAGTGACTTGGGGAGCGGGAGTAGTAATGAGCAGTTCTTC; cdr3_aa: CATSDLGSGSSNEQFF
j_call: TRBJ2-1; d_call: TRBD2; clone_size: medium-sized; v_call: TRBV7-2; cdr3_nt: TGTGCCAGCAGCCGCGGACTAGCGGGAGCCTATGAGCAGTTCTTC; cdr3_aa: CASSRGLAGAYEQFF
j_call: TRBJ2-3; d_call: NA; clone_size: NA; v_call: TRBV6-1; cdr3_nt: TGTGCCAGCAGTCGTCCCGGGACGACTAGCACAGATACGCAGTATTTT; cdr3_aa: CASSRPGTTSTDTQYF
j_call: TRBJ2-5; d_call: NA; clone_size: once; v_call: TRBV19; cdr3_nt: TGTGCCAGTAGTAAGGGCGGGTGGTACCAAGAGACCCAGTACTTC; cdr3_aa: CASSKGGWYQETQYF
j_call: TRBJ2-1; d_call: TRBD2; clone_size: few; v_call: TRBV10-2; cdr3_nt: TGCGCCAGCAGGGCTAGCGGGAGGGATGAGCAGTTCTTC; cdr3_aa: CASRASGRDEQFF
j_call: TRBJ2-7; d_call: TRBD2; clone_size: NA; v_call: TRBV19; cdr3_nt: TGTGCCAGTAGTAGACTAGCGCGATCCTACGAGCAGTACTTC; cdr3_aa: CASSRLARSYEQYF
j_call: TRBJ2-5; d_call: TRBD2; clone_size: NA; v_call: TRBV5-1; cdr3_nt: TGCGCCAGCAGCTCAGGGACTAGCGGGGAGACCCAGTACTTC; cdr3_aa: CASSSGTSGETQYF
j_call: TRBJ1-2; d_call: TRBD1; clone_size: NA; v_call: TRBV27; cdr3_nt: TGTGCCAGCAGTTCACCGGGACAGGCAGACTATGGCTACACCTTC; cdr3_aa: CASSSPGQADYGYTF
j_call: TRBJ1-5; d_call: NA; clone_size: NA; v_call: TRBV7-9; cdr3_nt: TGTGCCAGCAGCCAGGACAGTTCCCAGCCCCAGCATTTT; cdr3_aa: CASSQDSSQPQHF
j_call: TRBJ2-7; d_call: NA; clone_size: NA; v_call: TRBV4-3; cdr3_nt: TGCGCCAGCAGCCAAGAAGTATTGCGGGTGCAGTACTTC; cdr3_aa: CASSQEVLRVQYF
j_call: TRBJ1-5; d_call: NA; clone_size: NA; v_call: TRBV6-1; cdr3_nt: TGTGCCAGCACGGCAGCGGTCCATCAGCCCCAGCATTTT; cdr3_aa: CASTAAVHQPQHF
j_call: TRBJ1-2; d_call: TRBD1; clone_size: NA; v_call: TRBV6-1; cdr3_nt: TGTGCCAGCAGCCGGGACAGGGGCTATGGCTACACCTTC; cdr3_aa: CASSRDRGYGYTF
j_call: TRBJ1-5; d_call: NA; clone_size: few; v_call: TRBV7-2; cdr3_nt: TGTGCCAGCAGCTTAGCCGGAGGGAACGGAGATCAGCCCCAGCATTTT; cdr3_aa: CASSLAGGNGDQPQHF
j_call: TRBJ1-1; d_call: NA; clone_size: NA; v_call: TRBV20-1; cdr3_nt: TGCAGTGCTAAACGAGGCGCGATAACTGAAGCTTTCTTT; cdr3_aa: CSAKRGAITEAFF
j_call: TRBJ1-3; d_call: NA; clone_size: NA; v_call: TRBV10-3; cdr3_nt: TGTGCCATCAGCGGAGGGGCCGGGAAGTCTGGAAACACCATATATTTT; cdr3_aa: CAISGGAGKSGNTIYF
j_call: TRBJ2-7; d_call: TRBD2; clone_size: NA; v_call: TRBV6-5; cdr3_nt: TGTGCCAGCAGTTACTTCGGGACTAGCGGCTCCGAGCAGTACTTC; cdr3_aa: CASSYFGTSGSEQYF
j_call: TRBJ2-1; d_call: NA; clone_size: NA; v_call: TRBV20-1; cdr3_nt: TGCAGTGCTAGAGATCAGGGGATGGGGCAGTTCTTC; cdr3_aa: CSARDQGMGQFF
j_call: TRBJ2-5; d_call: NA; clone_size: NA; v_call: TRBV7-2; cdr3_nt: TGTGCCAGCAGCTTTGAATTGGAGACCCAGTACTTC; cdr3_aa: CASSFELETQYF
j_call: TRBJ1-2; d_call: NA; clone_size: medium-sized; v_call: TRBV7-2; cdr3_nt: TGTGCCAGCAGCTTGTATAAGGCGAAGGGCCTTAACTATGGCTACACCTTC; cdr3_aa: CASSLYKAKGLNYGYTF
j_call: TRBJ1-2; d_call: TRBD1; clone_size: NA; v_call: TRBV27; cdr3_nt: TGTGCCAGCAGGACAGGGACAAACTATGGCTACACCTTC; cdr3_aa: CASRTGTNYGYTF
j_call: TRBJ1-2; d_call: NA; clone_size: NA; v_call: TRBV27; cdr3_nt: TGTGCCAGCAGTCGATCAGGGTCTCCGGGCTACACCTTC; cdr3_aa: CASSRSGSPGYTF
j_call: TRBJ2-7; d_call: NA; clone_size: NA; v_call: TRBV20-1; cdr3_nt: TGCAGTGCTGGTCGCAGGGGCCTTCTGGTGCAGTACTTC; cdr3_aa: CSAGRRGLLVQYF
j_call: TRBJ2-7; d_call: TRBD1; clone_size: medium-sized; v_call: TRBV19; cdr3_nt: TGTGCCAGTAGTATCCAGGGGGCCTACGAGCAGTACTTC; cdr3_aa: CASSIQGAYEQYF
j_call: TRBJ2-5; d_call: NA; clone_size: NA; v_call: TRBV7-9; cdr3_nt: TGTGCCAGCAGCTTAGGGCGGGACTGGCAAGAGACCCAGTACTTC; cdr3_aa: CASSLGRDWQETQYF
j_call: TRBJ1-5; d_call: NA; clone_size: NA; v_call: TRBV6-4; cdr3_nt: TGTGCCAGCAGTGATCAGCCTAATCAGCCCCAGCATTTT; cdr3_aa: CASSDQPNQPQHF
j_call: TRBJ2-3; d_call: NA; clone_size: NA; v_call: TRBV20-1; cdr3_nt: TGCAGTGCTAGAGAGCGGGGACCCACAGATACGCAGTATTTT; cdr3_aa: CSARERGPTDTQYF
j_call: TRBJ1-1; d_call: NA; clone_size: NA; v_call: TRBV7-3; cdr3_nt: TGTGCCAGCAGCTTAGTTCAGAACACTGAAGCTTTCTTT; cdr3_aa: CASSLVQNTEAFF
j_call: TRBJ2-3; d_call: NA; clone_size: NA; v_call: TRBV19; cdr3_nt: TGTGCCAGTAAGGGACGAGGGGACTCTAGCACAGATACGCAGTATTTT; cdr3_aa: CASKGRGDSSTDTQYF
j_call: TRBJ2-5; d_call: NA; clone_size: medium-sized; v_call: TRBV24-1; cdr3_nt: TGTGCCACCAGTGGGGGAGGGGGACAACTTCAAGAGACCCAGTACTTC; cdr3_aa: CATSGGGGQLQETQYF
j_call: TRBJ2-1; d_call: TRBD1; clone_size: NA; v_call: TRBV20-1; cdr3_nt: TGCAGTGCGCGACAGGGAGCCTACAATGAGCAGTTCTTC; cdr3_aa: CSARQGAYNEQFF
j_call: TRBJ1-5; d_call: NA; clone_size: NA; v_call: TRBV2; cdr3_nt: TGTGCCAGCAGCGAGGATGCGTATCAGCCCCAGCATTTT; cdr3_aa: CASSEDAYQPQHF
j_call: TRBJ2-5; d_call: TRBD2; clone_size: NA; v_call: TRBV25-1; cdr3_nt: TGTGCCAGCAGTGACTTAGCGGGAGCAAGTCTACAAGAGACCCAGTACTTC; cdr3_aa: CASSDLAGASLQETQYF
j_call: TRBJ1-5; d_call: NA; clone_size: NA; v_call: TRBV20-1; cdr3_nt: TGCAGTGCTAGCGGATTTAGCAATCAGCCCCAGCATTTT; cdr3_aa: CSASGFSNQPQHF
j_call: TRBJ1-2; d_call: NA; clone_size: NA; v_call: TRBV20-1; cdr3_nt: TGCAGTGCTAGGGATCCCCACGAAACTATTACAGGGACGGGTGGCTACACCTTC; cdr3_aa: CSARDPHETITGTGGYTF
j_call: TRBJ1-1; d_call: TRBD1; clone_size: NA; v_call: TRBV6-2/TRBV6-3; cdr3_nt: TGTGCCAGCAGTTCAAGGACAGGGTGGGCCACTGAAGCTTTCTTT; cdr3_aa: CASSSRTGWATEAFF
j_call: TRBJ2-1; d_call: TRBD2; clone_size: NA; v_call: TRBV11-2; cdr3_nt: TGTGCCAGCAGCTTAGAGGGTTCAGCGGGATACAATGAGCAGTTCTTC; cdr3_aa: CASSLEGSAGYNEQFF